This T cell receptor beta chain was identified during a study of blood T cell repertoires in COVID-19. Study in general: The study drew acute and convalescent COVID-19 samples from the United States, Italy and Spain. Nucleic acid was either cDNA or gDNA, and it came from T cells, B-cell-depleted T cells, or PBMCs.

V was trimmed by 2 bases and J by 1 base, leaving 10 bases between them. Germline CDR1 reads MNHEY; CDR2 reads SMNVEV (reference sequence). The length of the CDR3 is 15 residues. Original processing notes: From reference gene primer amplification, estimates of nucleated cell counts were derived. The method was immunoSEQ multiplex PCR; TCRdb's version includes in-frame clones alone and lacks a portion of them. V, J and clone size were drawn from that table, and D and trimming were deduced from the DNA. In the table there are 150,000 to 180,000 clones, roughly 89% of which are singletons. The TCR sequence derives from a man aged 45-65 years with acute or convalescent COVID-19. Sequenced sample: peripheral blood. The rearrangement uses TRBV27 and TRBJ2-3; possible D gene TRBD2, 5 bases. The CDR3 sequence: CASSLGVRGTDTQYF. In DNA, the CDR3 is TGTGCCAGCAGTTTAGGGGTGAGGGGCACAGATACGCAGTATTTT.